This T cell receptor (beta chain) stems from a study of blood T cell repertoires in COVID-19. Looking at the study overall: The origin of the acute and convalescent COVID-19 samples was the United States, Italy and Spain.

The V gene end was trimmed by 8 bases and the J gene end by 6 bases; junction bases not matched to a gene: 13. Per germline, CDR1 MDHEN and CDR2 SYDVKM. The CDR3 has 16 amino acids. This clone was seen only a few times. In the authors' methods: Cell counts per sample came from amplifying reference gene primers. Sequenced by immunoSEQ multiplex PCR; TCRdb stores in-frame clones only, minus some. The V and J calls and clone size were taken over from that table, and D and trimming were inferred from the DNA. This sample yields about 140,000 clones, of which around 88% are seen a single time; about 1.6% belongs to the top ten.

The TCR comes from an older woman with acute or convalescent COVID-19. The sequencing input was peripheral blood. The chain links TRBV28 to TRBJ2-7; TRBD2 aligns across 13 bases. The CDR3 DNA follows: TGTGCCAGCGGGACCTCAGGACTAGCGGGGGCCAGCGAGCAGTACTTC. Its protein is CASGTSGLAGASEQYF.